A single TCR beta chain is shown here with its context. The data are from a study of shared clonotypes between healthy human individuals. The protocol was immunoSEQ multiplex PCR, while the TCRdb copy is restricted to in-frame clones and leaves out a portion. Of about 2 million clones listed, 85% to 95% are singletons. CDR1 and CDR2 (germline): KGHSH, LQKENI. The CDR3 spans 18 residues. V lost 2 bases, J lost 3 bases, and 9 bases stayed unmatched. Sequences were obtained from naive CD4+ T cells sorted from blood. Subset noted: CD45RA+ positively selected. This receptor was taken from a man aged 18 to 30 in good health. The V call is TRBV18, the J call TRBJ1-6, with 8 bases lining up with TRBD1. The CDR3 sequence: CASSPTTGAFGYNSPLHF. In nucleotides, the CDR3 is TGTGCCAGCTCACCAACGACAGGGGCGTTCGGCTATAATTCACCCCTCCACTTT.